This T cell receptor (beta chain) comes out of a study of radiation and T cells in renal cell carcinoma. Libraries were prepared by immunoSEQ multiplex PCR; TCRdb keeps only in-frame clonotypes and omits some of them. Among 130,000 or so clones listed, around 78% were seen once. Noted time point: baseline pretreatment blood. Treatment: 15 Gy SBRT to primary tumor, nephrectomy 4 weeks later. Serial blood draws occurred at baseline and 2 and 4 weeks post-SBRT. Clear cell pathology was present in this patient's renal cell carcinoma. This receptor was taken from a woman between 45 and 60 years old with renal cell carcinoma. Sequencing used blood, obtained from a patient whose treatment included radiotherapy and nephrectomy.

DNA of the CDR3: TGTGCCAGCTCACCCCCGGGCCCTAGCGGGAGCACAGATACGCAGTATTTT. Its protein product is CASSPPGPSGSTDTQYF. V usage is TRBV18 and J usage is TRBJ2-3, with 8 bases matching TRBD2. The V segment lost 3 bases and the J segment 0 bases; nucleotides outside the gene matches: 8. Germline assignment: CDR1 KGHSH and CDR2 LQKENI. CDR3 length equals 17 residues.